These 28 T cell receptor beta chains were sequenced from one sample in a study of blood T cell repertoires in COVID-19. Libraries were prepared by immunoSEQ multiplex PCR; TCRdb keeps only in-frame clonotypes and omits some of them. This table has tens of thousands of clones, 81% appearing once. The sequencing input was peripheral blood. Every receptor here comes from a man aged 80 or over with acute or convalescent COVID-19.

The V and J genes are TRBV20-1 and TRBJ2-7, with 8 bases matching TRBD1. This CDR3 is 14 amino acids long. The ends lost 3 bases at V and 6 bases at J; junction bases unmatched: 10. Per the germline V gene, CDR1 is DFQATT and CDR2 is SNEGSKA (reference sequence). The chain's CDR3 is CSASGQGAGGEQYF. The DNA of the CDR3 is TGCAGTGCTAGTGGTCAGGGGGCAGGAGGCGAGCAGTACTTC.

The chain links TRBV2 to TRBJ2-1; perhaps TRBD1 as D (6 bases). V lost 7 bases and J 7 bases, leaving 14 bases between the germline ends. CDR1 SNHLY and CDR2 FYNNEI come from the germline V gene. CDR3 length: 13 amino acids. The CDR3 is CASNRYQGNEQFF. The CDR3, as DNA: TGTGCCAGCAATCGTTACCAGGGGAATGAGCAGTTCTTC.

V and J are TRBV7-2 and TRBJ2-5; 8 nucleotides line up with TRBD1. CDR3 length: 12 amino acids. Germline V gene data show CDR1 as SGHTA and CDR2 as FQGNSA. The V segment lost 4 bases and the J segment 5 bases; nucleotides outside the gene matches: 0. CDR3 nucleotides: TGTGCCAGCAGCTGGGACAGGGAGACCCAGTACTTC. Translating gives CASSWDRETQYF.

This sequence joins TRBV5-5 and TRBJ2-5, with a weak D call TRBD1 (7 bases). The CDR3 extends over 15 amino acids. Germline assignment: CDR1 SGHKS and CDR2 YYEKEE (reference sequence). V was pared by 4 bases and J by 6 bases, with 19 bases between. CDR3 DNA: TGTGCCAGCAGCGGATCCCACAGGGGAGGAAAGACCCAGTACTTC. It encodes CASSGSHRGGKTQYF. Variable domain in full (rest from reference TRBV5-5 and TRBJ2-5): DAGVTQSPTHLIKTRGQQVTLRCSPISGHKSVSWYQQVLGQGPQFIFQYYEKEERGRGNFPDRFSARQFPNYSSELNVNALLLGDSALYLCASSGSHRGGKTQYFGPGTRLLVL.

The J gene is TRBJ2-7, the V gene TRBV27, with D maybe TRBD1 (5 bases). CDR1 is MNHEY and CDR2 is SMNVEV in the germline V gene (reference sequence). The CDR3 is made up of 11 amino acids. V lost 5 bases, J lost 6 bases, and 8 bases lay in between. CDR3 protein: CASSRQSEQYF. The CDR3, as DNA: TGTGCCAGCAGTCGACAGAGCGAGCAGTACTTC.

This clone was observed a few times. This chain joins TRBV3-1 (or the pseudogene TRBV3-2) and TRBJ2-7; TRBD1 is a possible D gene (6 bases). V lost 4 bases and J lost 3, with 22 bases in between. This CDR3 spans 17 amino acids. CDR1 is LGHDT and CDR2 is YNNKEL in the germline V gene (reference sequence). CDR3 region: CASSRGTGQEVFYEQYF. The CDR3 region has the DNA TGTGCCAGCAGCCGAGGTACGGGACAAGAAGTTTTCTACGAGCAGTACTTC.

On this clone itself: The same CDR3 also results from other DNA sequences found in this sample. The CDR3 sequence: CASSLGQGKETQYF. The CDR3 bases are TGTGCCAGCAGCTTAGGACAGGGGAAAGAGACCCAGTACTTC. The rearrangement joins TRBV7-9 to TRBJ2-5; 8 nucleotides align to TRBD1. Trimming at V came to 1 base and at J to 3 bases, leaving 1 base not matched to a gene. Germline values: CDR1 SEHNR, CDR2 FQNEAQ (reference sequence). This CDR3 is 14 amino acids long.

The rearrangement joins TRBV6-6 to TRBJ1-6; 11 nucleotides align to TRBD1. The CDR3 is 16 amino acids. With 6 bases clipped from V and 7 bases from J, the junction kept 8 bases outside the gene matches. Germline loops: CDR1 MNHNY, CDR2 SVGAGI (reference sequence). CDR3 DNA sequence: TGTGCCAGCAGCTTTGGACAGGGGGCGCAGAATTCACCCCTCCACTTT. It specifies CASSFGQGAQNSPLHF.

The chain combines TRBV7-2 with TRBJ1-2; 8 nucleotides line up with TRBD1. J gave up 9 bases and V 5 bases, and 20 bases lay outside the gene matches. Per the germline V gene, CDR1 is SGHTA and CDR2 is FQGNSA. This CDR3 spans 17 amino acids. As DNA, the CDR3 is TGTGCCAGCAGCGAATCCCTCAGGGGGCGCGATCCTCCGCGCTACACCTTC. This gives the protein CASSESLRGRDPPRYTF.

The chain uses TRBV7-3 and TRBJ2-1, with 16 bases matching TRBD2. Germline CDR1 reads SGHTA; CDR2 reads FQGTGA. This CDR3 contains 16 residues. Germline trimming cut 5 bases from V and 10 bases from J; bases unmatched to any gene: 8. The CDR3 DNA sequence: TGTGCCAGCAGCCGGGGGACTAGCGGGAGGGCCGGCGAGCAGTTCTTC. Translated: CASSRGTSGRAGEQFF.

V usage is TRBV2 and J usage is TRBJ2-7; 8 nucleotides agree with TRBD1. Trimming at V came to 7 bases and at J to 3 bases, leaving 8 bases not matched to a gene. Germline V gives CDR1 SNHLY, CDR2 FYNNEI. The CDR3 covers 14 residues. The CDR3 coding sequence is TGTGCCAGCAACGGACAGGGAGGAGTCTACGAGCAGTACTTC. Its translation is CASNGQGGVYEQYF.

The chain recombines TRBV7-9 with TRBJ2-1; a weak D match, TRBD2 (5 bases). V was pared by 5 bases and J by 4 bases, with 12 bases between. The germline V gene encodes CDR1 SEHNR and CDR2 FQNEAQ (reference sequence). The length of the CDR3 is 14 residues. CDR3 amino acids: CASSRGSEYNEQFF. CDR3 DNA sequence: TGTGCCAGCAGCCGAGGGTCAGAATACAATGAGCAGTTCTTC.

J is TRBJ2-7 and V is TRBV7-2, with 10 bases matching TRBD2. V lost 2 bases to trimming and J lost 3 bases; unmatched junction nucleotides: 7. The CDR3 has 16 residues. Germline loops: CDR1 SGHTA, CDR2 FQGNSA. The CDR3 protein is CASSLRGASGSYEQYF. DNA of the CDR3: TGTGCCAGCAGCTTAAGAGGGGCTAGCGGGAGCTACGAGCAGTACTTC.

The V call is TRBV3-1 (or the pseudogene TRBV3-2), the J call TRBJ2-1; a weak D match, TRBD1 (5 bases). V lost 1 base and J 2 bases, leaving 12 bases between the germline ends. The CDR3 totals 16 residues. Per germline, CDR1 LGHDT and CDR2 YNNKEL (reference sequence). The CDR3 DNA reads as TGTGCCAGCAGCCAAGGGGGCAGGACAACCTACAATGAGCAGTTCTTC. Translation: CASSQGGRTTYNEQFF.

The chain combines TRBV6-1 with TRBJ1-5, with D maybe TRBD1 (5 bases). The CDR3 sequence is 15 residues long. The germline gives CDR1 MNHNS, CDR2 SASEGT. The ends were cut back, 5 bases at V and 6 bases at J, with 17 bases in the middle. CDR3 in amino acids: CASSSRGGTGQPQHF. DNA of the CDR3: TGTGCCAGCAGTTCGCGGGGTGGGACGGGTCAGCCCCAGCATTTT.

This clone was recorded only once. The J gene is TRBJ2-1, the V gene TRBV18; 9 nucleotides match TRBD1. V lost 3 bases, J lost 8 bases, and 8 bases stayed unmatched. Per germline, CDR1 KGHSH and CDR2 LQKENI. The CDR3 is 15 residues long. CDR3 protein: CASSPGTGFRYEQFF. In nucleotides, the CDR3 is TGTGCCAGCTCACCCGGGACAGGGTTCCGCTATGAGCAGTTCTTC.

This sequence joins TRBV28 and TRBJ1-2, with D perhaps matching TRBD1 (5 bases). This CDR3 contains 14 residues. Germline assignment: CDR1 MDHEN and CDR2 SYDVKM. V was pared by 5 bases and J by 4 bases, with 14 bases between. The CDR3 region has the DNA TGTGCCAGCAGTACCGCACAGGTTCTCTATGGCTACACCTTC. It codes for CASSTAQVLYGYTF.

The V and J genes are TRBV7-3 and TRBJ1-1, with D maybe TRBD1 (5 bases). Trimming cost V 4 bases and J 8 bases, with 14 bases left between them. The CDR3 is 13 amino acids. Looked up from germline, CDR1 is SGHTA and CDR2 is FQGTGA. CDR3 DNA sequence: TGTGCCAGCAGCTCTCATCCGGGACTCGAAGCTTTCTTT. It translates to CASSSHPGLEAFF.

In nucleotides, the CDR3 is TGTGCCAGCAGGCGCAGGGGTAGTTCACCCCTCCACTTT. It translates to CASRRRGSSPLHF. V is TRBV2 and J is TRBJ1-6; maybe TRBD1 (6 bases). Germline V CDR1 and CDR2: SNHLY, FYNNEI. The CDR3 is 13 residues long. The germline V and J ends were trimmed by 6 bases and 9 bases, with 12 bases remaining between them.

This chain joins TRBV4-1 and TRBJ2-1; 10 positions agree with TRBD2. V dropped 3 bases and J dropped 10; count of bases not matched to a gene: 6. Germline CDR1 and CDR2: MGHRA and YSYEKL. The CDR3 extends over 14 amino acids. The DNA of the CDR3 is TGCGCCAGCAGCCAGAGCGGGAGGGCGAGGGAGCAGTTCTTC. It codes for CASSQSGRAREQFF.

The chain uses TRBV27 and TRBJ1-6; 8 bases agree with TRBD1. The CDR3 sequence is 13 residues long. Germline-derived CDR1 and CDR2 are MNHEY and SMNVEV (reference sequence). Trimming took 8 bases from V and 7 from J; bases not matched to a gene: 4. CDR3 amino acids: CASGDRGNSPLHF. As DNA, the CDR3 is TGTGCCAGCGGCGACAGGGGCAATTCACCCCTCCACTTT.

This chain connects TRBV12-3 or TRBV12-4 to TRBJ1-2; possible D gene TRBD1, 5 bases. The CDR3 loop spans 13 amino acids. V lost 5 bases and J lost 8, with 15 bases in between. CDR3: CASSPFSRGGYTF. The CDR3 DNA reads TGTGCCAGCAGTCCCTTTTCCCGGGGGGGCTACACCTTC.

Only one count was recorded for this clone. The chain has TRBV5-1 and TRBJ2-3; 8 nucleotides agree with TRBD1. The CDR3 runs 13 residues. From germline, CDR1 is SGHRS and CDR2 YFSETQ. V shed 5 bases and J 4 bases; nucleotides not matched to a gene: 3. DNA for the CDR3: TGCGCCAGCAGTCAGGGGGCCGCAGATACGCAGTATTTT. It specifies CASSQGAADTQYF.

The CDR3 loop is CASSYATGNNQPQHF. CDR3 coding DNA: TGTGCCAGCAGTTACGCGACAGGCAACAATCAGCCCCAGCATTTT. The V gene is TRBV6-6, the J gene TRBJ1-5; D is possibly TRBD1 (6 bases). Looked up from germline, CDR1 is MNHNY and CDR2 is SVGAGI (reference sequence). The CDR3 runs to 15 residues. Deletions cut 2 bases from V and 3 bases from J, with 11 bases between.

This clone was detected only once. V gene TRBV3-1 (or the pseudogene TRBV3-2) combines with J gene TRBJ2-3; 8 nucleotides align to TRBD2. The germline V gene has CDR1 LGHDT and CDR2 YNNKEL (reference sequence). There are 19 residues in the CDR3. V was clipped by 4 bases and J by 0 bases; unmatched bases: 15. DNA of the CDR3: TGTGCCAGCAGCCCAATTCTAGCGGGCTCGCCGTCTAGCACAGATACGCAGTATTTT. This translates into CASSPILAGSPSSTDTQYF.

The chain carries TRBV27 and TRBJ1-1; 7 nucleotides match TRBD1. The CDR3 has 14 residues. Germline lookup yields CDR1 MNHEY and CDR2 SMNVEV (reference sequence). V lost 2 bases and J lost 5; bases outside the gene matches: 5. CDR3 sequence reads: CASSLRGGGTEAFF. The DNA of the CDR3 is TGTGCCAGCAGTTTAAGAGGGGGCGGGACTGAAGCTTTCTTT.

The V call is TRBV29-1, the J call TRBJ2-5; 9 nucleotides agree with TRBD1. The CDR3 has 12 amino acids. J gave up 4 bases and V 6 bases, and 3 bases lay outside the gene matches. CDR1 SQVTM and CDR2 ANQGSEA come from the germline V gene. The CDR3, as DNA: TGCAGCGTACAGGGGGCAGGAGAGACCCAGTACTTC. It yields the protein CSVQGAGETQYF.

This chain links TRBV5-1 with TRBJ2-2; TRBD1 might be the D (6 bases). Germline CDR1 and CDR2: SGHRS and YFSETQ. The ends were cut back, 0 bases at V and 6 bases at J, with 15 bases in the middle. The CDR3 is 16 amino acids. The CDR3 region has the DNA TGCGCCAGCAGCTTGGTCCAGGGGATTTCTGCCGGGGAGCTGTTTTTT. Its translation: CASSLVQGISAGELFF.